Sequencing of this T cell receptor (beta chain) was carried out in a study of cytomegalovirus exposure and HLA in healthy donors. Findings of the study overall: Later analysis showed most CMV-associated TCR beta chains appearing HLA-restricted. The authors listed 150 to 200 TCR beta chains as cytomegalovirus-associated.

The PCR ran on 60 Vbeta and 13 Jbeta primers. Using immunoSEQ multiplex PCR, the repertoire was profiled, and TCRdb retains in-frame clones only, with some absent. The sample yields almost 85,000 clones, about three quarters seen once. The donors were healthy bone marrow donors. The CDR3 runs to 14 residues. V was shortened by 4 bases and J by 5 bases, with 11 bases between the two germline ends. Germline CDR1 and CDR2: MGHRA and YSYEKL. This clone occurred once. As yet, its antigen is unknown. This sequence joins TRBV4-1 and TRBJ1-4, with D maybe TRBD1 (5 bases). The receptor comes from a male donor in good health and CMV-seropositive. What was sequenced was PBMCs. The CDR3 reads CASSPGRVNEKLFF. The CDR3 coding sequence is TGCGCCAGCAGCCCCGGCAGGGTGAATGAAAAACTGTTTTTT.